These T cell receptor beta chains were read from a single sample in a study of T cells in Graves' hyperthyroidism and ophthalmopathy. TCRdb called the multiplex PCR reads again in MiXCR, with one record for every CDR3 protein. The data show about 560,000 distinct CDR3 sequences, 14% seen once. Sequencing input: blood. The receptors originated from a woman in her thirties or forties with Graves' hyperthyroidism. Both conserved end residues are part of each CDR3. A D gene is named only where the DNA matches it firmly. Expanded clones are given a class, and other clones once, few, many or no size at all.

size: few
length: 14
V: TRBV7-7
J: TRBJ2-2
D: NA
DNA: TGTGCTAGCACTACCGACAGATCCACCGGGGAGCTGTTTTTT
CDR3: CASTTDRSTGELFF

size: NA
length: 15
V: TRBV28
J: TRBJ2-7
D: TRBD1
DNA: TGTGCCAGCAGTTTTCGGACAGGAGAGCCCTACGAGCAGTACTTC
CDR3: CASSFRTGEPYEQYF

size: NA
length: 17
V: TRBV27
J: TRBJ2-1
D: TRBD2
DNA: TGTGCCAGCAGTTTATTAGGTAGCGGGAGGGAGAACAATGAGCAGTTCTTC
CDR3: CASSLLGSGRENNEQFF

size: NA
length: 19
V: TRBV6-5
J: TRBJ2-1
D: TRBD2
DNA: TGTGCCAGCAGTTACGGGAGGACTAGCGGGAGCCCCCTTCACAATGAGCAGTTCTTC
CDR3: CASSYGRTSGSPLHNEQFF

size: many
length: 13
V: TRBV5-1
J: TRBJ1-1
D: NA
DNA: TGCGCCAGCAGCTGGGGACAGAACACTGAAGCTTTCTTT
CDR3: CASSWGQNTEAFF

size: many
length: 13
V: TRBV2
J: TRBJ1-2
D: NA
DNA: TGTGCCAGCATCTTGCGGATGAACTATGGCTACACCTTC
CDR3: CASILRMNYGYTF

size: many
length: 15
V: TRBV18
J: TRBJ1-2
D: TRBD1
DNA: TGTGCCAGCTCGCAACGAACAGGGGGCGATCACGGCTACACCTTC
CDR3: CASSQRTGGDHGYTF

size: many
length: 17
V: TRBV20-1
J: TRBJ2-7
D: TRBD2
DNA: TGCAGTGCTAGAGATAGTACGGCTAGCGGAGTGACCTACGAGCAGTACTTC
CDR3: CSARDSTASGVTYEQYF

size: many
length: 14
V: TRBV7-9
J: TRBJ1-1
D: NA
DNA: TGTGCCAGCAGCTTATATGCCAGGGACACTGAAGCTTTCTTT
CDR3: CASSLYARDTEAFF

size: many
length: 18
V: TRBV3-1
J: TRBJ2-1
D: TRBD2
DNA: TGTGCCAGCAGCCAAGACGCTAGCGGGCAAAGCTCCTACAATGAGCAGTTCTTC
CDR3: CASSQDASGQSSYNEQFF

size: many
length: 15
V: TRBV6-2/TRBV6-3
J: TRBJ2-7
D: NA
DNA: TGTGCCAGCAGTTCCCGAGGGGCAGGTACCTACGAGCAGTACTTC
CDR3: CASSSRGAGTYEQYF

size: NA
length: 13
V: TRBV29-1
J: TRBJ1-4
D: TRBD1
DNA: TGCAGCGTCGACAGGGGCGGGGGTGAAAAACTGTTTTTT
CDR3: CSVDRGGGEKLFF

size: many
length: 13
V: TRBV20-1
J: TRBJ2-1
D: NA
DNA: TGCAGTGCGAGTTTGGGCTCCTACAATGAGCAGTTCTTC
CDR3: CSASLGSYNEQFF

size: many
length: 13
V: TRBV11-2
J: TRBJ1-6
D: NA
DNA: TGTGCCAGCACCGAAGCCCCGACTTCACCCCTCCACTTT
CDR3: CASTEAPTSPLHF

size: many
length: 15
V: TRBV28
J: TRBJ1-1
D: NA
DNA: TGTGCCAGCAGTGCTTTATCCAGGGGTGGCACTGAAGCTTTCTTT
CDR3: CASSALSRGGTEAFF

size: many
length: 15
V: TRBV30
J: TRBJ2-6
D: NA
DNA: TGTGCCTGGAGTGTTAGGAGCTCTGGGGCCAACGTCCTGACTTTC
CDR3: CAWSVRSSGANVLTF

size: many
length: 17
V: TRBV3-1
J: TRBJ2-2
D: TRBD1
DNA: TGTGCCAGCAGCCCAACCGCGGGGACAGGGCGAACCGGGGAGCTGTTTTTT
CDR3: CASSPTAGTGRTGELFF

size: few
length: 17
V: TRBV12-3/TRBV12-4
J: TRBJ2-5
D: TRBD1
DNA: TGTGCCAGCAGTACCGGGACAGGGTCGAGGTACCAAGAGACCCAGTACTTC
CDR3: CASSTGTGSRYQETQYF

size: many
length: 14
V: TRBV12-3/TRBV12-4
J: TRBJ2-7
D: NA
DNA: TGTGCCAGCAGTTTAGTCCGGGAGTCCTACGAGCAGTACTTC
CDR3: CASSLVRESYEQYF

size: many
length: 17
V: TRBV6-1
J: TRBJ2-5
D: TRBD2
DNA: TGTGCCAGCAGTGCACCTCCGCGCGGGGGGTACCAAGAGACCCAGTACTTC
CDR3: CASSAPPRGGYQETQYF

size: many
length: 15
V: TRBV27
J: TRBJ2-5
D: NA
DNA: TGTGCCAGCAGTTTCCCAGGGGGGAGGGCGGAGACCCAGTACTTC
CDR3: CASSFPGGRAETQYF

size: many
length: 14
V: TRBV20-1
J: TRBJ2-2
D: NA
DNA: TGCAGTGGAGGGGGCGGGGGCAACACCGGGGAGCTGTTTTTT
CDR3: CSGGGGGNTGELFF